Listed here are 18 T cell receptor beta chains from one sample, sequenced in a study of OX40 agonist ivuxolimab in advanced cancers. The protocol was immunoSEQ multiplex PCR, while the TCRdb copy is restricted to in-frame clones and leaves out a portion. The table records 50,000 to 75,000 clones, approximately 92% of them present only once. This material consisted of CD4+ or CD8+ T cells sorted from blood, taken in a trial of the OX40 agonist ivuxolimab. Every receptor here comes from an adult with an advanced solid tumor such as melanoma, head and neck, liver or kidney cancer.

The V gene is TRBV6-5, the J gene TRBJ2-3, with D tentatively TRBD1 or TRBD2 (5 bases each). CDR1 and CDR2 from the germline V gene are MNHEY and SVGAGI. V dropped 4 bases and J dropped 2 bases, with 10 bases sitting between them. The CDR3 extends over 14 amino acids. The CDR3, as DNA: TGTGCCAGCAGTTGGGGACGACTCACAGATACGCAGTATTTT. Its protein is CASSWGRLTDTQYF.

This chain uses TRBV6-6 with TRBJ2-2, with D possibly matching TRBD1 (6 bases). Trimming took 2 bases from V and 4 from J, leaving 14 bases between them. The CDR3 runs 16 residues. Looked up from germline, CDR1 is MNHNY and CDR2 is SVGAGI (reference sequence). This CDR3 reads CASSYVQGFGTGELFF. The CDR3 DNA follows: TGTGCCAGCAGTTACGTTCAGGGGTTCGGCACCGGGGAGCTGTTTTTT.

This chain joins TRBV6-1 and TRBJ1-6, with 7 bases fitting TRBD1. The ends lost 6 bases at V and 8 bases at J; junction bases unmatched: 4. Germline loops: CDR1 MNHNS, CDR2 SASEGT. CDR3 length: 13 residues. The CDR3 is CASRFTGDSPLHF. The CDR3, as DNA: TGTGCCAGCAGGTTTACAGGGGATTCACCCCTCCACTTT.

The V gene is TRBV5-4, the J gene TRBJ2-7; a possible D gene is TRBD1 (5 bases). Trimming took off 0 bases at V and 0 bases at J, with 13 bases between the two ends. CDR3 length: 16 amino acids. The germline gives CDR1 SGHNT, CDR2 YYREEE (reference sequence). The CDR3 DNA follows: TGTGCCAGCAGCTTGGGGGCAGGGTTAGGCTCCTACGAGCAGTACTTC. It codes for CASSLGAGLGSYEQYF.

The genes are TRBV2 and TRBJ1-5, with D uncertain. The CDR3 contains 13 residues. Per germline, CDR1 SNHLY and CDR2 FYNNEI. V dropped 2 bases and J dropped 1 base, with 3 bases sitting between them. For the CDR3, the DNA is TGTGCCAGCAGTGAAAACAGCAATCAGCCCCAGCATTTT. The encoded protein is CASSENSNQPQHF.

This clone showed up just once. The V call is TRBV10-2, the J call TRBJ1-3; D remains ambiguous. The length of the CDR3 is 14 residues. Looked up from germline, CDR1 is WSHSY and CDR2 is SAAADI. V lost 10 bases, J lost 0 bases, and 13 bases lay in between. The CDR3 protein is CATEPEGSGNTIYF. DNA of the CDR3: TGCGCCACCGAACCCGAGGGCTCTGGAAACACCATATATTTT.

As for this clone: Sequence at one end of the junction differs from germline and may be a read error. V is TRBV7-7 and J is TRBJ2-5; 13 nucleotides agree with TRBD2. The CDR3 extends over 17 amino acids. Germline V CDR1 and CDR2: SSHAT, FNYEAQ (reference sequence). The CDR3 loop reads CASSHGLAGARQETQYF. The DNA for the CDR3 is TGTGCTAGCAGCCACGGACTAGCGGGAGCCCGCCAAGAGACCCAGTACTTC.

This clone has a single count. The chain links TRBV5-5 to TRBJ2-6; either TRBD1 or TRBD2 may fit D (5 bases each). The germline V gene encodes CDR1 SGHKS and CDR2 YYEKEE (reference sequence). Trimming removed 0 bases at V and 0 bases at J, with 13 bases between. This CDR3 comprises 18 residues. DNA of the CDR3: TGTGCCAGCAGCTTGGGGGGGACGGCCTTCTCTGGGGCCAACGTCCTGACTTTC. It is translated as CASSLGGTAFSGANVLTF.

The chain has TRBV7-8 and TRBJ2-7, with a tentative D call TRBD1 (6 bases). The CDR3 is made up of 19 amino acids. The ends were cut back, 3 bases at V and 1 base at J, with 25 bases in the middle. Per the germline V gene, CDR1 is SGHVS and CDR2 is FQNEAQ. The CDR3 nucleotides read TGTGCCAGCAGCTTTACCGTGACCGGGACATTTGGTGGATCCTACGAGCAGTACTTC. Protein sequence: CASSFTVTGTFGGSYEQYF.

The CDR3 loop is CATEDRGAPNYGYTF. The CDR3 DNA reads TGTGCCACTGAGGACAGGGGGGCTCCTAACTATGGCTACACCTTC. The rearrangement uses TRBV19 and TRBJ1-2, with 10 bases lining up with TRBD1. The CDR3 extends over 15 amino acids. V gave up 10 bases and J gave up 0 bases; unmatched junction bases: 8. The germline V gene encodes CDR1 LNHDA and CDR2 SQIVND (reference sequence).

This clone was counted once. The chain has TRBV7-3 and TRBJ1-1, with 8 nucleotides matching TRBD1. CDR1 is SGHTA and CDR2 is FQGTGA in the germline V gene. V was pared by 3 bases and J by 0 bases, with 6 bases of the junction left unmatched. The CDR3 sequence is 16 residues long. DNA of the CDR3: TGTGCCAGCAGCTTCGGACAGGGAGAAATGAACACTGAAGCTTTCTTT. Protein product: CASSFGQGEMNTEAFF.

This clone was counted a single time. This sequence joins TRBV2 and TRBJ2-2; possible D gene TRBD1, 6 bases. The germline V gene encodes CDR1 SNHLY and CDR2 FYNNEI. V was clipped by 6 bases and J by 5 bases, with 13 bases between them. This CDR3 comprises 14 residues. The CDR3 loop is CASRTDRSTGELFF. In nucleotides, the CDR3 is TGTGCCAGCAGGACCGACAGGAGTACCGGGGAGCTGTTTTTT.

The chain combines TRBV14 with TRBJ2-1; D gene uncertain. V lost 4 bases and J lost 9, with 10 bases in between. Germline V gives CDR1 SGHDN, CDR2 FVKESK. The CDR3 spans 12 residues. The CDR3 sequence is CASSRSLGEQFF. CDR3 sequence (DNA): TGTGCCAGCAGCCGGTCACTTGGTGAGCAGTTCTTC.

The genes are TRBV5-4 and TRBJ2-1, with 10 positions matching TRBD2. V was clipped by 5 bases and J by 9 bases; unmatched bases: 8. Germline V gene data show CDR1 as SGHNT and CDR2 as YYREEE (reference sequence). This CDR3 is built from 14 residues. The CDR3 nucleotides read TGTGCCAGCAGTCCAACTAGCGGGGTTGCTGAGCAGTTCTTC. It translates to CASSPTSGVAEQFF. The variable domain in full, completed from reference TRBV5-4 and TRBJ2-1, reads ETGVTQSPTHLIKTRGQQVTLRCSSQSGHNTVSWYQQALGQGPQFIFQYYREEENGRGNFPPRFSGLQFPNYSSELNVNALELDDSALYLCASSPTSGVAEQFFGPGTRLTVL.

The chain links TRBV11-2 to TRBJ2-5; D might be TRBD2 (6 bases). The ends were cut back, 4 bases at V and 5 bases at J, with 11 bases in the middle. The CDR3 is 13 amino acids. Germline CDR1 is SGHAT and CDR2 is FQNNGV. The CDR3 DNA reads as TGTGCCAGCAGCTGGGACTTTAGGGAGACCCAGTACTTC. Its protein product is CASSWDFRETQYF.

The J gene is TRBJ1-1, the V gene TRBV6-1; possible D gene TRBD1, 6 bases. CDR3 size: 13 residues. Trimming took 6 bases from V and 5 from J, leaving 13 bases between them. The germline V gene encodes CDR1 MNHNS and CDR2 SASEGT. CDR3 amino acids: CASSAIQGTEAFF. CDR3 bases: TGTGCCAGCAGCGCGATTCAGGGGACTGAAGCTTTCTTT.

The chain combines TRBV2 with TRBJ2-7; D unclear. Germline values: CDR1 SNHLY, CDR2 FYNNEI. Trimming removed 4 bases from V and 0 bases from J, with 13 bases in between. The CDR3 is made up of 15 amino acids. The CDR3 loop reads CASSGQTLSSYEQYF. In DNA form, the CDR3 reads TGTGCCAGCAGTGGCCAGACCCTTAGCTCCTACGAGCAGTACTTC.

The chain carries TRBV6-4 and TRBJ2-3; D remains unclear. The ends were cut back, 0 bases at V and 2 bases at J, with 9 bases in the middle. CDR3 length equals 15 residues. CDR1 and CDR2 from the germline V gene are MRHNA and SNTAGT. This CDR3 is CASSDSFGSTDTQYF. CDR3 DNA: TGTGCCAGCAGTGACTCATTCGGGTCCACAGATACGCAGTATTTT.